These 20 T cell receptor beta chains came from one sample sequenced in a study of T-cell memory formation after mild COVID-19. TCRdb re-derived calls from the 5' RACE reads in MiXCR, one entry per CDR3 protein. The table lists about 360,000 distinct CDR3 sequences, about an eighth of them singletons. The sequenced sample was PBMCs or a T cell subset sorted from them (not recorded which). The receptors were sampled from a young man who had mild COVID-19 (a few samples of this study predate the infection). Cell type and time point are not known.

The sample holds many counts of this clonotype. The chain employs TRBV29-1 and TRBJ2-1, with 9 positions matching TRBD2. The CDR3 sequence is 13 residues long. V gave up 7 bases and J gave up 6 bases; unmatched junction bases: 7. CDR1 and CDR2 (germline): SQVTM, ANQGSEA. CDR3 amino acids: CSATGLASNEQFF. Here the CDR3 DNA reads TGCAGCGCAACGGGACTAGCATCCAATGAGCAGTTCTTC.

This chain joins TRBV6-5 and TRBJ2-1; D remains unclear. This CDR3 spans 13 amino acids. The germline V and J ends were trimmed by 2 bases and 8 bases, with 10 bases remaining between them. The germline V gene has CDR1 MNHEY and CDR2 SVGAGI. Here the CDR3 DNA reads TGTGCCAGCAGTTACGAAGGAGACGATGAGCAGTTCTTC. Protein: CASSYEGDDEQFF.

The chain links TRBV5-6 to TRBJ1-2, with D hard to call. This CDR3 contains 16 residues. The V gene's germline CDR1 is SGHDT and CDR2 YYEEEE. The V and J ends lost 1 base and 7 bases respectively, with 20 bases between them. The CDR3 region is CASSLRVLSAYPGYTF. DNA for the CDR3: TGTGCCAGCAGCTTGCGGGTCCTGTCGGCATACCCTGGCTACACCTTC.

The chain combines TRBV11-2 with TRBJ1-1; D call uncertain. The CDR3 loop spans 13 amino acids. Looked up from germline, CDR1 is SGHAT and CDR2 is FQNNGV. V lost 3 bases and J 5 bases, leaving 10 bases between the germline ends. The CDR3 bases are TGTGCCAGCAGCTTCGAAGTAGAGACTGAAGCTTTCTTT. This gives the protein CASSFEVETEAFF.

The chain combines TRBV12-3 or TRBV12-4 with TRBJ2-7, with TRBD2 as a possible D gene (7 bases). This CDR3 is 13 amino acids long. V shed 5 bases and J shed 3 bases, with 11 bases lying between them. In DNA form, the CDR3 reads TGTGCCAGCAGTGCGGGGGCATACTACGAGCAGTACTTC. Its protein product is CASSAGAYYEQYF.

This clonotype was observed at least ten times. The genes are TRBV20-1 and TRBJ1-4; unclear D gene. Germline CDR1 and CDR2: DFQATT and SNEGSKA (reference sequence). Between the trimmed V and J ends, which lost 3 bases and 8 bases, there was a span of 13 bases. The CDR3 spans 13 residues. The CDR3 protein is CSASKGPREKLFF. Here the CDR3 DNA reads TGCAGTGCTAGTAAGGGCCCTCGGGAAAAACTGTTTTTT.

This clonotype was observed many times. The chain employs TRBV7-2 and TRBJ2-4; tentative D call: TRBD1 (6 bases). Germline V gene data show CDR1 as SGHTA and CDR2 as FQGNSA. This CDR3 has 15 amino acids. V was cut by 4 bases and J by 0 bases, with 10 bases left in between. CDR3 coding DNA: TGTGCCAGCAGCTACCAGGGGAGAGCCAAAAACATTCAGTACTTC. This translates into CASSYQGRAKNIQYF.

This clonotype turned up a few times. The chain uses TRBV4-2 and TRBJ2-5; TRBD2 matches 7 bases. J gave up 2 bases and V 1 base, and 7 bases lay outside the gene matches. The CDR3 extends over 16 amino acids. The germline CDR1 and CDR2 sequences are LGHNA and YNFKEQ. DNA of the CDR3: TGTGCCAGCAGCCAAGGTCGGCGGGGGATGCAAGAGACCCAGTACTTC. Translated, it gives CASSQGRRGMQETQYF.

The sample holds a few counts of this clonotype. The CDR3 region has the DNA TGTGCCAGCAGCTCCGCTGCCGGGACCGCCGCCTACGAGCAGTACTTC. Encoded protein: CASSSAAGTAAYEQYF. The genes are TRBV9 and TRBJ2-7; D may be TRBD1 or TRBD2 (5 bases each). Per germline, CDR1 SGDLS and CDR2 YYNGEE. V lost 4 bases and J 2 bases, leaving 19 bases between the germline ends. This CDR3 is 16 amino acids long.

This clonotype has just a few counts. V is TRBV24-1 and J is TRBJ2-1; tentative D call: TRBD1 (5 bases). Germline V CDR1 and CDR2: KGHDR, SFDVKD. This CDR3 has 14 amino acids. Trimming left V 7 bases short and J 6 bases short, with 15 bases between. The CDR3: CATSSARGINEQFF. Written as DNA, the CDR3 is TGTGCCACCAGCTCGGCAAGGGGAATCAATGAGCAGTTCTTC.

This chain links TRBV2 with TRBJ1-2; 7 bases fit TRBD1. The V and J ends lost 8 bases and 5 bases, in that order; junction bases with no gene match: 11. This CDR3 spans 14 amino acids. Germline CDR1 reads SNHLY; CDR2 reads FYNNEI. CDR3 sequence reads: CASGARDSWYGYTF. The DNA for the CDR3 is TGTGCCAGCGGGGCACGGGACAGCTGGTATGGCTACACCTTC.

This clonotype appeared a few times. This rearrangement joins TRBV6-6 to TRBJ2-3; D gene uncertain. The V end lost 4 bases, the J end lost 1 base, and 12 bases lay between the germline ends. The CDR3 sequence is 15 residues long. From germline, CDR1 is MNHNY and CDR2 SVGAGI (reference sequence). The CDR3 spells CASSWKEGGTDTQYF. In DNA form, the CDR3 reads TGTGCCAGCAGTTGGAAGGAAGGCGGCACAGATACGCAGTATTTT.

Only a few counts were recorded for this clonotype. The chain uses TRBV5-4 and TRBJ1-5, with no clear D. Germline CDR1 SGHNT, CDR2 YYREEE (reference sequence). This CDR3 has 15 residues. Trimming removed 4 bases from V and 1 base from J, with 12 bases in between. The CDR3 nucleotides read TGTGCCAGCAGCCCGGGAGAGGGAAGCAATCAGCCCCAGCATTTT. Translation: CASSPGEGSNQPQHF.

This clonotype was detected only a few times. Here the CDR3 reads CSAPMGGNTIYF. The CDR3 DNA reads as TGCAGTGCTCCTATGGGGGGAAACACCATATATTTT. J is TRBJ1-3 and V is TRBV20-1, with no clear D. Germline V gives CDR1 DFQATT, CDR2 SNEGSKA (reference sequence). Trimming removed 5 bases from V and 4 bases from J, with 9 bases in between. The CDR3 runs to 12 residues.

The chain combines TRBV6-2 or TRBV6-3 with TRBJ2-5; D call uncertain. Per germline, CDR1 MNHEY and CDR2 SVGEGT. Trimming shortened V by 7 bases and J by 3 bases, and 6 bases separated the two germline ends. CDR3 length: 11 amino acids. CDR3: CASMQEETQYF. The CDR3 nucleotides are TGTGCCAGCATGCAGGAAGAGACCCAGTACTTC.

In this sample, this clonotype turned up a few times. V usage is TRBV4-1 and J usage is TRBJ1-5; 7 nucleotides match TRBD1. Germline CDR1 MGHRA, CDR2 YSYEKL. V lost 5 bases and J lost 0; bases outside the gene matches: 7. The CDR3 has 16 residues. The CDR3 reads CASSRTGRFSNQPQHF. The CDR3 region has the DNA TGCGCCAGCAGCAGGACAGGCCGTTTTAGCAATCAGCCCCAGCATTTT.

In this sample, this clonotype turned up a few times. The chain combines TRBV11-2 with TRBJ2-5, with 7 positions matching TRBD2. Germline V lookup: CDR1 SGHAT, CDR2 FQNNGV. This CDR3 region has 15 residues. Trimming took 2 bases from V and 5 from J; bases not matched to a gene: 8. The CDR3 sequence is CASSLQGGFRETQYF. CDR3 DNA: TGTGCCAGCAGCTTACAGGGAGGGTTTCGGGAGACCCAGTACTTC.

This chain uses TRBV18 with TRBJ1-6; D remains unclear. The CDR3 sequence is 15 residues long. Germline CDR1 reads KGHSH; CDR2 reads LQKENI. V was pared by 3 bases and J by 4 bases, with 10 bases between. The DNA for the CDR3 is TGTGCCAGCTCACCCACGACACGATATAATTCACCCCTCCACTTT. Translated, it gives CASSPTTRYNSPLHF.

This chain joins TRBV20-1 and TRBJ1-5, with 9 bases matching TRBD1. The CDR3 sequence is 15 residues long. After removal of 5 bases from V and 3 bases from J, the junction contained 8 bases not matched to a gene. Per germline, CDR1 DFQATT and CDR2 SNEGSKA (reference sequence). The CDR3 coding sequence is TGCAGTGCTCGAACAGGGGGCACAAACAATCAGCCCCAGCATTTT. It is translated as CSARTGGTNNQPQHF.

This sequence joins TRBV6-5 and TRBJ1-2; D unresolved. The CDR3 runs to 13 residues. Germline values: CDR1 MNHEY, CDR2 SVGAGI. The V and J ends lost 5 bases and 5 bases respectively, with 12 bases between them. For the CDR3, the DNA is TGTGCCAGCAGTCCCTTGGCGGGGTATGGCTACACCTTC. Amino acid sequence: CASSPLAGYGYTF.